The 23 T cell receptor beta chains below come from one sample, sequenced in a study of cytomegalovirus exposure and HLA in healthy donors. The PCR contained 60 Vbeta and 13 Jbeta primers. The repertoire was sequenced with immunoSEQ multiplex PCR; TCRdb's copy has only in-frame clones and lacks some. This repertoire shows 150,000 to 250,000 clones, roughly 85% found once; its top ten account for less than 2.5%. The sample taken for sequencing was PBMCs. These receptors were taken from a woman aged 45-65 years in good health and CMV-seronegative.

This chain joins TRBV6-5 and TRBJ2-5, with 10 bases fitting TRBD1. The CDR3 is made up of 15 amino acids. Germline V CDR1 and CDR2: MNHEY, SVGAGI. V was pared by 7 bases and J by 4 bases, with 9 bases of the junction left unmatched. The CDR3 DNA is TGTGCCAGCACCCGGGGGACAGGGGTTTTAGAGACCCAGTACTTC. Residues: CASTRGTGVLETQYF.

The V gene is TRBV7-6, the J gene TRBJ2-7; 7 nucleotides align to TRBD1. Germline values: CDR1 SGHVS, CDR2 FNYEAQ. The ends lost 1 base at V and 0 bases at J; junction bases unmatched: 3. The CDR3 is made up of 15 amino acids. The CDR3 DNA follows: TGTGCCAGCAGCTTAGGGGACAGTGCCTCCTACGAGCAGTACTTC. It specifies CASSLGDSASYEQYF.

For this clone: Other DNA sequences in the same sample also yield this CDR3. The rearrangement uses TRBV7-2 and TRBJ1-4, with 9 bases lining up with TRBD1. Trimming removed 5 bases from V and 4 bases from J; junction bases left unmatched: 2. The CDR3 runs 14 residues. CDR1 is SGHTA, CDR2 FQGNSA, per germline. The CDR3 sequence is CASSLDRGNEKLFF. DNA of the CDR3: TGTGCCAGCAGCCTGGACAGGGGTAATGAAAAACTGTTTTTT.

This chain uses TRBV13 with TRBJ2-7; 7 bases are a match to TRBD2. Looked up from germline, CDR1 is PRHDT and CDR2 is FYEKMQ (reference sequence). This CDR3 has 12 amino acids. The V gene end was trimmed by 5 bases and the J gene end by 12 bases; junction bases not matched to a gene: 10. CDR3 region: CASSHLSGTTYF. The CDR3 DNA reads as TGTGCCAGCAGCCATTTAAGCGGGACGACGTACTTC.

This chain uses TRBV5-4 with TRBJ1-3; TRBD1 aligns across 8 bases. The germline gives CDR1 SGHNT, CDR2 YYREEE (reference sequence). Trimming cost V 4 bases and J 0 bases; bases outside gene matches: 9. The CDR3 totals 17 residues. The CDR3 DNA follows: TGTGCCAGCAGCCTCGGACAGGGAAGACGCTCTGGAAACACCATATATTTT. Translating gives CASSLGQGRRSGNTIYF.

This chain uses TRBV11-2 with TRBJ2-2; TRBD1 aligns across 8 bases. Looked up from germline, CDR1 is SGHAT and CDR2 is FQNNGV. This CDR3 contains 16 residues. The V and J ends lost 4 bases and 2 bases, in that order; junction bases with no gene match: 6. The CDR3 is CASSSGTGSNTGELFF. The CDR3 nucleotides read TGTGCCAGCAGCTCCGGGACAGGTTCCAACACCGGGGAGCTGTTTTTT.

The table lists this clone with a count of one. The rearrangement joins TRBV7-6 to TRBJ1-2; 9 nucleotides agree with TRBD1. Germline V gene data show CDR1 as SGHVS and CDR2 as FNYEAQ. The CDR3 is 13 amino acids. The V gene end was trimmed by 5 bases and the J gene end by 8 bases; junction bases not matched to a gene: 6. The CDR3 DNA follows: TGTGCCAGCAGCCGGGACAGGGAAGGAGGCTACACCTTC. Translating it yields CASSRDREGGYTF.

The chain employs TRBV13 and TRBJ2-7; the match to TRBD2 covers 7 bases. This CDR3 comprises 14 residues. Germline lookup yields CDR1 PRHDT and CDR2 FYEKMQ (reference sequence). Germline trimming cut 5 bases from V and 3 bases from J; bases unmatched to any gene: 7. In nucleotides, the CDR3 is TGTGCCAGCAGCCACACGACTAGCCGCTACGAGCAGTACTTC. Its translation is CASSHTTSRYEQYF.

The V and J genes are TRBV18 and TRBJ2-7, with 9 positions matching TRBD1. V gave up 0 bases and J gave up 0 bases; unmatched junction bases: 12. CDR1 and CDR2 (germline): KGHSH, LQKENI. The CDR3 is 19 amino acids. The CDR3 DNA follows: TGTGCCAGCTCACCACCCCTAGGACAGGGGCGTTATAACTCCTACGAGCAGTACTTC. This encodes CASSPPLGQGRYNSYEQYF.

The V call is TRBV6-1, the J call TRBJ2-3; possible D gene TRBD1, 5 bases. This CDR3 region has 14 residues. The germline gives CDR1 MNHNS, CDR2 SASEGT. The ends were cut back, 5 bases at V and 7 bases at J, with 16 bases in the middle. The CDR3 nucleotides read TGTGCCAGCAGTTTGGATGGTTGGGGCAATACGCAGTATTTT. This codes for CASSLDGWGNTQYF.

The rearrangement links TRBV6-4 to TRBJ2-3; 9 positions match TRBD2. Germline V gene lookup returns CDR1 MRHNA and CDR2 SNTAGT. This CDR3 region has 14 residues. Germline trimming cut 9 bases from V and 3 bases from J; bases unmatched to any gene: 7. The chain's CDR3 is CASRAGGWTDTQYF. The CDR3 DNA sequence: TGTGCCAGTAGAGCGGGAGGTTGGACAGATACGCAGTATTTT.

Only one count was recorded for this clone. The CDR3 DNA reads as TGCAGCCTAACACTCGGAGGATCGGGCAGTGAGGAAGCTTTCTTT. As protein: CSLTLGGSGSEEAFF. The V call is TRBV29-1, the J call TRBJ1-1; D gene uncertain. The CDR3 consists of 15 residues. Germline-derived CDR1 and CDR2 are SQVTM and ANQGSEA. Trimming stripped 8 bases from V and 8 bases from J, with 27 bases between.

This rearrangement joins TRBV6-5 to TRBJ2-7, with D maybe TRBD2 (6 bases). Trimming took off 7 bases at V and 4 bases at J, with 17 bases between the two ends. Germline loops: CDR1 MNHEY, CDR2 SVGAGI. The CDR3 is made up of 14 amino acids. The CDR3 loop is CASKGGIARYEQYF. The CDR3 DNA is TGTGCCAGCAAAGGCGGGATCGCTAGGTACGAGCAGTACTTC.

This chain's CDR3 is CASSSKRVSYNEQFF. CDR3 sequence (DNA): TGTGCCAGCAGTTCTAAGCGGGTCTCTTACAATGAGCAGTTCTTC. The chain recombines TRBV6-6 with TRBJ2-1; D may be TRBD2 (6 bases). Trimming removed 4 bases from V and 4 bases from J, with 14 bases in between. The length of the CDR3 is 15 residues. Germline V gives CDR1 MNHNY, CDR2 SVGAGI (reference sequence).

The chain carries TRBV20-1 and TRBJ2-5; D is perhaps TRBD2 (5 bases). Trimming stripped 2 bases from V and 9 bases from J, with 10 bases between. Germline V CDR1 and CDR2: DFQATT, SNEGSKA (reference sequence). The CDR3 consists of 11 residues. CDR3 amino acids: CSARKDGAQYF. Written as DNA, the CDR3 is TGCAGTGCTAGAAAGGACGGGGCCCAGTACTTC.

This chain connects TRBV11-1 to TRBJ2-1; 16 bases map to TRBD2. Losses at the gene ends were 4 bases for V and 6 bases for J; bases not matched to a gene: 6. The germline V gene encodes CDR1 SGHAT and CDR2 FQDESV (reference sequence). This CDR3 comprises 17 residues. The CDR3 protein is CASSSTGLAGGFNEQFF. The CDR3 nucleotides read TGTGCCAGCAGCTCGACGGGACTAGCGGGAGGGTTCAATGAGCAGTTCTTC. Drawing the rest from reference TRBV11-1 and TRBJ2-1, the complete variable domain is EAEVAQSPRYKITEKSQAVAFWCDPISGHATLYWYRQILGQGPELLVQFQDESVVDDSQLPKDRFSAERLKGVDSTLKIQPAELGDSAMYLCASSSTGLAGGFNEQFFGPGTRLTVL.

The rearrangement joins TRBV21-1 to TRBJ2-5; the D segment call TRBD2 is taken from the table without a DNA check. The J call may not be correct, given that the DNA end is closer to TRBJ2-7. TRBV21-1 is flagged as a pseudogene. The CDR3 has 12 residues. Here the CDR3 DNA reads TGTGCCAGCAGCAATAGGAGTAACGAGCAGTACTTC. This sequence encodes CASSNRSNEQYF.

The CDR3 DNA reads as TGCAGCGTTGCTCCGGGAGAAACCTACGAGCAGTACTTC. This sequence encodes CSVAPGETYEQYF. This rearrangement joins TRBV29-1 to TRBJ2-7; D is possibly TRBD2 (6 bases). Trimming stripped 4 bases from V and 2 bases from J, with 12 bases between. CDR1 is SQVTM, CDR2 ANQGSEA, per germline. The length of the CDR3 is 13 residues.

The chain employs TRBV18 and TRBJ1-3; D call uncertain. The CDR3 is 11 residues long. CDR1 KGHSH and CDR2 LQKENI come from the germline V gene. The V end lost 3 bases, the J end lost 9 bases, and 6 bases lay between the germline ends. DNA of the CDR3: TGTGCCAGCTCACCCCGGGGCACCATATATTTT. This gives the protein CASSPRGTIYF.

The CDR3 nucleotides are TGTGCCTGGAGGACGGGACAGGGGGCGCTTTCACCCCTCCACTTT. Protein product: CAWRTGQGALSPLHF. This chain connects TRBV30 to TRBJ1-6, with 12 positions matching TRBD1. Per the germline V gene, CDR1 is GTSNPN and CDR2 is SVGIG (reference sequence). This CDR3 contains 15 residues. Trimming at V came to 3 bases and at J to 9 bases, leaving 6 bases not matched to a gene.

The chain carries TRBV6-1 and TRBJ2-7, with a possible D match to TRBD1 (6 bases). The ends were cut back, 1 base at V and 0 bases at J, with 10 bases in the middle. This CDR3 has 15 residues. Germline-derived CDR1 and CDR2 are MNHNS and SASEGT. The DNA of the CDR3 is TGTGCCAGCAGTGAAGAGGACAGATTCTCCTACGAGCAGTACTTC. Protein: CASSEEDRFSYEQYF.

V and J are TRBV7-6 and TRBJ2-5, with a weak D call TRBD1 (6 bases). Germline V CDR1 and CDR2: SGHVS, FNYEAQ. The V and J ends lost 5 bases and 5 bases respectively, with 15 bases between them. The CDR3 is 14 residues long. This chain's CDR3 is CASSQDLRGETQYF. CDR3 coding DNA: TGTGCCAGCAGCCAGGACCTTAGGGGGGAGACCCAGTACTTC.

This chain connects TRBV5-1 to TRBJ2-7; 8 nucleotides line up with TRBD2. Trimming at V came to 0 bases and at J to 7 bases, leaving 6 bases not matched to a gene. Germline lookup yields CDR1 SGHRS and CDR2 YFSETQ. The CDR3 runs to 14 residues. This CDR3 reads CASSLVVAGSEQYF. The CDR3 region has the DNA TGCGCCAGCAGCTTGGTGGTAGCGGGAAGTGAGCAGTACTTC. Looking up the rest from reference TRBV5-1 and TRBJ2-7 gives the full variable domain: KAGVTQTPRYLIKTRGQQVTLSCSPISGHRSVSWYQQTPGQGLQFLFEYFSETQRNKGNFPGRFSGRQFSNSRSEMNVSTLELGDSALYLCASSLVVAGSEQYFGPGTRLTVT.